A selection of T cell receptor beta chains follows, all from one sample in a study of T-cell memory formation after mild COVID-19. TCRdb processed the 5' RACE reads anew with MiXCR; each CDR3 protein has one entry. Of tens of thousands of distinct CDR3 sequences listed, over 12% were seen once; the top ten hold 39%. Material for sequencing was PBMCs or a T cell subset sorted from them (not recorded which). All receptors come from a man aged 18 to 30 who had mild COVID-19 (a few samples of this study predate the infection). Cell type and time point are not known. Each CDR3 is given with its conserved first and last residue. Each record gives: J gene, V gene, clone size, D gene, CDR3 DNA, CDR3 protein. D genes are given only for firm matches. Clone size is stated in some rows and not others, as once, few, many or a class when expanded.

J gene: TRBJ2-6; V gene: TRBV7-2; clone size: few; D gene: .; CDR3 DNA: TGTGCCAGCAGCCTCCCTGGGGCCAACGTCCTGACTTTC; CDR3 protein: CASSLPGANVLTF
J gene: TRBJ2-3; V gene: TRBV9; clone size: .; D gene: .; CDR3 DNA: TGTGCCAGCAGCCCCCGTGTCGTGCCCGGAGACACCTCGGATACGCAGTATTTT; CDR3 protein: CASSPRVVPGDTSDTQYF
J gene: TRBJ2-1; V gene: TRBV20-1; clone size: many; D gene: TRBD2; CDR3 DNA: TGCAGTGCTAGAGATCCAGCGGGGCCCTACAATGAGCAGTTCTTC; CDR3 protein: CSARDPAGPYNEQFF
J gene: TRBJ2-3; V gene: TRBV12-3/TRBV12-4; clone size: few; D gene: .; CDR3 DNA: TGTGCCAGCAGTCCCCTAGGGGCATCAGATACGCAGTATTTT; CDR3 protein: CASSPLGASDTQYF
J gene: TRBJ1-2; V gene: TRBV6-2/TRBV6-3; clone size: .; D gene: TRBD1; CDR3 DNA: TGTGCCAGCAGTAAGGATCGGACAGGGGTCGGCTATGGCTACACCTTC; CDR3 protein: CASSKDRTGVGYGYTF
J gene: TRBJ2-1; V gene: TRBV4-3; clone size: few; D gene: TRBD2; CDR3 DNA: TGCGCCAGCAGCCAAGAAATCGCGGGGGGGAGCGATGAGCAGTTCTTC; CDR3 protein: CASSQEIAGGSDEQFF
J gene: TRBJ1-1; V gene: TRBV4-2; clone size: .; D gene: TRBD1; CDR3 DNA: TGTGCCAGCAGCCTGGAGGACAGGGCGAACACTGAAGCTTTCTTT; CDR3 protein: CASSLEDRANTEAFF
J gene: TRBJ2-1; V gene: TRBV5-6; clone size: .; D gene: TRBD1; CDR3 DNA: TGTGCCAGCAGCCCGGAGGTAGGGACAGGGGGCTTCTACAATGAGCAGTTCTTC; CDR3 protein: CASSPEVGTGGFYNEQFF
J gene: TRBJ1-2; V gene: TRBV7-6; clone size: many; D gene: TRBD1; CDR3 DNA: TGTGCCAGCAGCTTGGGACAGGGCTATGGCTACACCTTC; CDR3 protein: CASSLGQGYGYTF
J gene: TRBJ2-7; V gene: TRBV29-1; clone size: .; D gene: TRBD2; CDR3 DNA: TGCAGCGTGACTGGGGGGGAAGGCGAGCAGTACTTC; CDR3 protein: CSVTGGEGEQYF
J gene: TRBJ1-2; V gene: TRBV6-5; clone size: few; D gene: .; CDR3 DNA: TGTGCCAGCAGTTACGTAGGGGCCGGCTACACCTTC; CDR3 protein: CASSYVGAGYTF
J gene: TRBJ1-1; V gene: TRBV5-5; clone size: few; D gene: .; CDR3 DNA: TGTGCCAGCAGCTTGGGGCGGACGAACACTGAAGCTTTCTTT; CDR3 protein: CASSLGRTNTEAFF
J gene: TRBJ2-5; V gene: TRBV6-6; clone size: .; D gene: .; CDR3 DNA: TGTGCCAGCAATCAAATCCAAGAGACCCAGTACTTC; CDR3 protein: CASNQIQETQYF
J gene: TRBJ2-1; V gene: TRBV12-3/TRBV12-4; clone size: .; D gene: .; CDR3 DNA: TGTGCCAGCAGCATCAGCCAGAATGAGCAGTTCTTC; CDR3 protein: CASSISQNEQFF
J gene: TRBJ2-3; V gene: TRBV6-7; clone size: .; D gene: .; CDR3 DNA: TGTGCCAGCAGTTACTCCCAGGGGGGCCCGATGGGAGATACGCAGTATTTT; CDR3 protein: CASSYSQGGPMGDTQYF
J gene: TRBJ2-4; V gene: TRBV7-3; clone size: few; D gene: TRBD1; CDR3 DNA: TGTGCCAGCAGGGCCGGGACAGCCGGGAAAAACATTCAGTACTTC; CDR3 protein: CASRAGTAGKNIQYF
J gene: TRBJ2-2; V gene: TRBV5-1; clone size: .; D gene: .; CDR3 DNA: TGCGCCAGCAGCCACAACACCGGGGAGCTGTTTTTT; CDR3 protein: CASSHNTGELFF
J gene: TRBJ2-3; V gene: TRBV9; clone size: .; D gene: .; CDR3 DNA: TGTGCCAGCAGCGTTGGGGGGGGGCCGCCAGATACGCAGTATTTT; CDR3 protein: CASSVGGGPPDTQYF
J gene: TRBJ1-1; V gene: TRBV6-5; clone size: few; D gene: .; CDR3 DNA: TGTGCCAGCAGGCCCGGGACACCGACTGAAGCTTTCTTT; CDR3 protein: CASRPGTPTEAFF
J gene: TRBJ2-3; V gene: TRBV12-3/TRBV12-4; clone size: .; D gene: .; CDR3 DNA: TGTGCCAGCCATAGGGAGGGGGCCACAGATACGCAGTATTTT; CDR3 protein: CASHREGATDTQYF
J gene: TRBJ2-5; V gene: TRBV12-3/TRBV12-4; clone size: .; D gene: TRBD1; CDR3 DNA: TGTGCCAGCAGTCTCGTCGTGAGGGGGCACGGGACCCAGTACTTC; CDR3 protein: CASSLVVRGHGTQYF
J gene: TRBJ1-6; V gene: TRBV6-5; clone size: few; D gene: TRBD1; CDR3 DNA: TGTGCCAGCAGTTACGCACAGGGGTCTTATAATTCACCCCTCCACTTT; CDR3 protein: CASSYAQGSYNSPLHF
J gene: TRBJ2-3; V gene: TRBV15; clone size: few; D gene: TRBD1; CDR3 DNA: TGTGCCACCAGCCGCGACAGGGGGTTAGGGACAGATACGCAGTATTTT; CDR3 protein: CATSRDRGLGTDTQYF
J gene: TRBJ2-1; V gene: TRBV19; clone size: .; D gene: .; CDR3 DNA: TGTGCCAGTAGTATCGGGTCCGGGGATGAGCAGTTCTTC; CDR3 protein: CASSIGSGDEQFF
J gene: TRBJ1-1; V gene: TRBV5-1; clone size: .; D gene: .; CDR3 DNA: TGCGCCAGCAGCTGGTCGGGCTCTGAAGCTTTCTTT; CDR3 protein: CASSWSGSEAFF
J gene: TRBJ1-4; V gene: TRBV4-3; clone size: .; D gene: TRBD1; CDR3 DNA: TGCGCCAGCAGCCAAGATTTCTCAGGGGGGAGTGAAAAACTGTTTTTT; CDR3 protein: CASSQDFSGGSEKLFF
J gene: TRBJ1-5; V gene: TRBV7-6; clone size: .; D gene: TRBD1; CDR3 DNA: TGTGCCAGCAGCCGCGACAGGGGAAGCAATCAGCCCCAGCATTTT; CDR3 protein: CASSRDRGSNQPQHF
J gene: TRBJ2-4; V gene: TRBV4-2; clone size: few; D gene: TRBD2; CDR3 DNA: TGTGCCAGCAGCCAACTCTCGCGGGGGGGCATTGTCAAAAACATTCAGTACTTC; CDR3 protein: CASSQLSRGGIVKNIQYF
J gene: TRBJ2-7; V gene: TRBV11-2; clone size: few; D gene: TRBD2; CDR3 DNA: TGTGCCAGCCGTAGCGGGGGGAGCTCCTACGAGCAGTACTTC; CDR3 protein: CASRSGGSSYEQYF
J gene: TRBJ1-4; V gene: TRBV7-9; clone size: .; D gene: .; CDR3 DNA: TGTGCCAGCAGCCCCCCCCGCGGTGATAGTAGGGAAAAACTGTTTTTT; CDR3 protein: CASSPPRGDSREKLFF
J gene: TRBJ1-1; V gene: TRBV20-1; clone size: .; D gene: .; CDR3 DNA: TGCAGTGCCAGAGGTCAGCTGAACACTGAAGCTTTCTTT; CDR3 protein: CSARGQLNTEAFF
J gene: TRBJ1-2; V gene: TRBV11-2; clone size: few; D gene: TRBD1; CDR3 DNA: TGTGCCAGCAGCTTACCGAGACAGGGAACCTATGGCTACACCTTC; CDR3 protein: CASSLPRQGTYGYTF
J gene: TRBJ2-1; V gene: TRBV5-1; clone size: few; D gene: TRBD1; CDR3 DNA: TGCGCCAGCAGCTTAACCGGGACAGGGATCCATGAGCAGTTCTTC; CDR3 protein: CASSLTGTGIHEQFF
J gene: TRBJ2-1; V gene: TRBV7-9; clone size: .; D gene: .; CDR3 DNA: TGTGCCAGCAGCCTGGTCGAAGGGCCCAACAATGAGCAGTTCTTC; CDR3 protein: CASSLVEGPNNEQFF
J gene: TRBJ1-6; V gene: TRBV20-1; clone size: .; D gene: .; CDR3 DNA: TGCAGTGCTAGAGTTGGCACCCGGACTTGGAATTCACCCCTCCACTTT; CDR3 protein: CSARVGTRTWNSPLHF
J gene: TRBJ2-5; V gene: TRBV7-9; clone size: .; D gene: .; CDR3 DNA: TGTGCCAGCAGCTTAGCCGACAGGTCGGGGGAGACCCAGTACTTC; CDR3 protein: CASSLADRSGETQYF
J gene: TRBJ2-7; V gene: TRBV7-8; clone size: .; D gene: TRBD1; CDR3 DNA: TGTGCCAGCAGCTTAGTATCGGACAGGGTCTCCTACGAGCAGTACTTC; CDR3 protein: CASSLVSDRVSYEQYF
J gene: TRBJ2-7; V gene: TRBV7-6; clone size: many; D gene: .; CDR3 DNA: TGTGCCAGCAGCTTAGCGCACCCGGGGGGCCTGCTCAAGAATTTCTACGAGCAGTACTTC; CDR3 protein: CASSLAHPGGLLKNFYEQYF
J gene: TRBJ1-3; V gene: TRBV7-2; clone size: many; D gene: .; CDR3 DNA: TGTGCCAGCAGCCTCTTAAATTGGTCTGGAAACACCATATATTTT; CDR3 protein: CASSLLNWSGNTIYF
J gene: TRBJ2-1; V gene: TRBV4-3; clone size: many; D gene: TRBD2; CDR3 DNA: TGCGCCAGCAGCCCCACTAGCGATTTCTACAATGAGCAGTTCTTC; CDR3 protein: CASSPTSDFYNEQFF
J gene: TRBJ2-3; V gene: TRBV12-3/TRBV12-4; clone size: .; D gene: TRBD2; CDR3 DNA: TGTGCCAGCAGGCCACGACTAGCGGGGGGGGATTTCACAGATACGCAGTATTTT; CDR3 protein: CASRPRLAGGDFTDTQYF
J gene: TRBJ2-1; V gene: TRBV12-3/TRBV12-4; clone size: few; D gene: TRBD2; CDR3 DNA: TGTGCCAGCAGTTTCGGGACTAGCGAAAATGAGCAGTTCTTC; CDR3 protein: CASSFGTSENEQFF
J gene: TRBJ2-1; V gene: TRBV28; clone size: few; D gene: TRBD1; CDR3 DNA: TGTGCCAGCAGTTTATGGGGACAGGGGTCGGATGAGCAGTTCTTC; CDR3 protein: CASSLWGQGSDEQFF
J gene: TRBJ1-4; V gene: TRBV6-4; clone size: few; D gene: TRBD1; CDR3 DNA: TGTGCCAGCAGTGAACCCTACCAAAGACAGGGGGTAGACGAAAAACTGTTTTTT; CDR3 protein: CASSEPYQRQGVDEKLFF
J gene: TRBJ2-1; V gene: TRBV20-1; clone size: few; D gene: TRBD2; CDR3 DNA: TGCAGTACCTCCCCGGGGGGGGGCTTAAATGAGCAGTTCTTC; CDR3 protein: CSTSPGGGLNEQFF
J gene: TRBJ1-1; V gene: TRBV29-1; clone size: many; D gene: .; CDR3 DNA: TGCAGCGCCATGTCCCGGGACCGCACTGAAGCTTTCTTT; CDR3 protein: CSAMSRDRTEAFF
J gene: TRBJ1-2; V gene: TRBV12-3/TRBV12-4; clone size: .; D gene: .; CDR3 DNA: TGTGCCAGCAGTCCTGACAGGAGAAACTATGGCTACACCTTC; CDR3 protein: CASSPDRRNYGYTF
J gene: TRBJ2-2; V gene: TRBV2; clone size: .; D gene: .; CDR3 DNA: TGTGCCAGCAGTGAATATTCCGGGGAGCTGTTTTTT; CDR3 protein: CASSEYSGELFF
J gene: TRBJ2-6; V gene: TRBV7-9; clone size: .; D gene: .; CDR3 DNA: TGTGCCAGCAGCTTCGCTAGCGCAGGAGTTCCTGGGGCCAACGTCCTGACTTTC; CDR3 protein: CASSFASAGVPGANVLTF
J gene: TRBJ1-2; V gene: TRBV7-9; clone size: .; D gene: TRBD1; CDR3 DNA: TGTGCCAGCAGAGGGGGGACAGTACTCAATGGCTACACCTTC; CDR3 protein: CASRGGTVLNGYTF
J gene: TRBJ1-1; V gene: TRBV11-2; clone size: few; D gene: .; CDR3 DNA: TGTGCCAGCAGCCATGGCCAGGGCCATGTGGACACTGAAGCTTTCTTT; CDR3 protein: CASSHGQGHVDTEAFF
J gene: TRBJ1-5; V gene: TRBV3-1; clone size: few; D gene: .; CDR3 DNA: TGTGCCAGCAGCCAAGATCAGGGTTCGGGACAGCCCCAGCATTTT; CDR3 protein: CASSQDQGSGQPQHF
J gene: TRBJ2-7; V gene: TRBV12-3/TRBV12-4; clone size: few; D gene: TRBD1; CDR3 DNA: TGTGCCAGCAGTTGGGGGGACAGGGCCTACGAGCAGTACTTC; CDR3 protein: CASSWGDRAYEQYF
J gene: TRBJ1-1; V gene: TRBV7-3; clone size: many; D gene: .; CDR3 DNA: TGTGCCAGCAGCTTATCGGCGGGGGGGAACACTGAAGCTTTCTTT; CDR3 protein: CASSLSAGGNTEAFF
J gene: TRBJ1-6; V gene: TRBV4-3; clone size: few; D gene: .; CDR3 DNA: TGCGCCAGCAGCCAAGGGGGCCCATCACCCCTCCACTTT; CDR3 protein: CASSQGGPSPLHF
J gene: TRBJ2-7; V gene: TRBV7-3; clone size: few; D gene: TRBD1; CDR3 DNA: TGTGCCAGCAGCGGACAGGGAGGCGACGAGCAGTACTTC; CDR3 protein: CASSGQGGDEQYF
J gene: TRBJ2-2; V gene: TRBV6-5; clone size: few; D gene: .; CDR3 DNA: TGTGCCAGCCGGAGCACCGGGGAGCTGTTTTTT; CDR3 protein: CASRSTGELFF
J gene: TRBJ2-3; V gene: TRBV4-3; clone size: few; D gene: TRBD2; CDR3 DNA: TGCGCCAGCAGTGGCGGGACTAGCGGGTCGGTCACAGATACGCAGTATTTT; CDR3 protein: CASSGGTSGSVTDTQYF
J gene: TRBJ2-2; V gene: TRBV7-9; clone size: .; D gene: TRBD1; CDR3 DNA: TGTGCCAGCAGGTTCACAGGGGGCGCGACCGGGGAGCTGTTTTTT; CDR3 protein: CASRFTGGATGELFF